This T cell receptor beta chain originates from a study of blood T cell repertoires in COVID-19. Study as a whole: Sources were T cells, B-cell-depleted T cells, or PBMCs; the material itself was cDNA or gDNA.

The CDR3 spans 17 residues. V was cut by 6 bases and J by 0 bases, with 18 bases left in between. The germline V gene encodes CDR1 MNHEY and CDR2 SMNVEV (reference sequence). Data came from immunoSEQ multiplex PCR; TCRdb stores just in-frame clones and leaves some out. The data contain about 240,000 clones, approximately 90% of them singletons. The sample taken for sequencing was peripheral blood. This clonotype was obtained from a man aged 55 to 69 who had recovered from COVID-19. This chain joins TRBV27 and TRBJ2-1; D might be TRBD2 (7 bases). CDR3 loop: CASSPGAGASSYNEQFF. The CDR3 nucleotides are TGTGCCAGCAGCCCAGGTGCGGGGGCAAGCTCCTACAATGAGCAGTTCTTC.